These 17 T cell receptor beta chains share one sample of origin, sequenced in a study of T cell responses to AZD1222 COVID-19 vaccine. This table comes from immunoSEQ multiplex PCR, and its TCRdb copy is limited to in-frame clones, with some not included. Of 80,000 to 100,000 clones listed, around 91% are singletons. The sample was peripheral blood, taken 28 days after the second AZD1222 dose. The source is an adult who received the AZD1222 COVID-19 vaccine.

The chain is built from TRBV27 and TRBJ1-1; D is perhaps TRBD1 (5 bases). The CDR3 loop spans 14 amino acids. The V end lost 5 bases, the J end lost 0 bases, and 10 bases lay between the germline ends. CDR1 and CDR2 from the germline V gene are MNHEY and SMNVEV (reference sequence). CDR3 bases: TGTGCCAGCAGTGTGGGACGGATGAACACTGAAGCTTTCTTT. Protein product: CASSVGRMNTEAFF.

The V call is TRBV6-6, the J call TRBJ2-5, with D possibly being TRBD2 (6 bases). From germline, CDR1 is MNHNY and CDR2 SVGAGI (reference sequence). Trimming pared 8 bases from V and 4 bases from J, leaving 14 bases between. The CDR3 loop spans 13 amino acids. The CDR3 sequence is CASFGGFGETQYF. In DNA, the CDR3 is TGTGCCAGCTTCGGGGGATTCGGAGAGACCCAGTACTTC.

The rearrangement uses TRBV19 and TRBJ1-5; maybe TRBD1 (5 bases). The CDR3 covers 15 residues. Per germline, CDR1 LNHDA and CDR2 SQIVND (reference sequence). V was clipped by 3 bases and J by 0 bases, with 9 bases between them. The CDR3 nucleotides read TGTGCCAGTAGTATTGTAGGGGATAGCAATCAGCCCCAGCATTTT. Protein product: CASSIVGDSNQPQHF.

This sequence joins TRBV2 and TRBJ1-4, with a weak D call TRBD1 (6 bases). The germline V gene has CDR1 SNHLY and CDR2 FYNNEI. CDR3 length: 14 residues. Trimming cost V 6 bases and J 7 bases, with 15 bases left between them. CDR3 DNA sequence: TGTGCCAGCAGGCGAGAGGAGGGGGGTGAAAAACTGTTTTTT. This codes for CASRREEGGEKLFF.

The V and J genes are TRBV5-1 and TRBJ2-5; 10 bases agree with TRBD2. The CDR3 has 15 residues. V gave up 0 bases and J gave up 5 bases; unmatched junction bases: 4. CDR1 is SGHRS and CDR2 is YFSETQ in the germline V gene. CDR3: CASSLGAGGPETQYF. In DNA, the CDR3 is TGCGCCAGCAGCTTGGGAGCGGGGGGGCCCGAGACCCAGTACTTC.

V usage is TRBV4-2 and J usage is TRBJ1-4; D is undetermined. Germline loops: CDR1 LGHNA, CDR2 YNFKEQ. The ends were cut back, 1 base at V and 4 bases at J, with 10 bases in the middle. The CDR3 has 15 residues. CDR3 nucleotide sequence: TGTGCCAGCAGCCAAGGACTCGCTGATAATGAAAAACTGTTTTTT. Its translation: CASSQGLADNEKLFF.

This clone was detected once. The genes are TRBV18 and TRBJ2-7, with a possible D match to TRBD2 (7 bases). The CDR3 runs to 15 residues. Trimming shortened V by 0 bases and J by 7 bases, and 16 bases separated the two germline ends. Germline assignment: CDR1 KGHSH and CDR2 LQKENI. CDR3 DNA: TGTGCCAGCTCACCACCGCCGGGGGGCCTCCTGGAGCAGTACTTC. Its translation: CASSPPPGGLLEQYF. Based on the CDR3 plus reference TRBV18 and TRBJ2-7, the full variable domain is NAGVMQNPRHLVRRRGQEARLRCSPMKGHSHVYWYRQLPEEGLKFMVYLQKENIIDESGMPKERFSAEFPKEGPSILRIQQVVRGDSAAYFCASSPPPGGLLEQYFGPGTRLTVT.

V is TRBV5-6 and J is TRBJ2-1, with a possible D match to TRBD2 (6 bases). Germline-derived CDR1 and CDR2 are SGHDT and YYEEEE. This CDR3 spans 16 amino acids. Trimming left V 5 bases short and J 2 bases short, with 17 bases between. The CDR3 is CASREGPLRAYNEQFF. In nucleotides, the CDR3 is TGTGCCAGCAGGGAGGGACCCCTGAGGGCCTACAATGAGCAGTTCTTC. Filled out from reference TRBV5-6 and TRBJ2-1, the complete variable domain reads DAGVTQSPTHLIKTRGQQVTLRCSPKSGHDTVSWYQQALGQGPQFIFQYYEEEERQRGNFPDRFSGHQFPNYSSELNVNALLLGDSALYLCASREGPLRAYNEQFFGPGTRLTVL.

V usage is TRBV6-5 and J usage is TRBJ1-2; 8 bases fit TRBD1. CDR3 length: 13 residues. CDR1 is MNHEY and CDR2 is SVGAGI in the germline V gene. J gave up 7 bases and V 5 bases, and 6 bases lay outside the gene matches. As DNA, the CDR3 is TGTGCCAGCAGTCCGACAGGGGAGCGTGGCTACACCTTC. This translates into CASSPTGERGYTF.

For the CDR3, the DNA is TGCGCCAGCAGCCAAGGTGGAGGCGAGGGCGAAAAACTGTTTTTT. Translation: CASSQGGGEGEKLFF. This rearrangement joins TRBV4-1 to TRBJ1-4; no clear D gene. V was cut by 1 base and J by 8 bases, with 14 bases left in between. CDR1 MGHRA and CDR2 YSYEKL come from the germline V gene. This CDR3 is built from 15 residues.

The V gene is TRBV14, the J gene TRBJ2-3; no clear D gene. The V gene lost 8 bases and the J gene lost 4 bases, with 10 bases spanning the gap. Germline values: CDR1 SGHDN, CDR2 FVKESK. The CDR3 is 12 residues long. In nucleotides, the CDR3 is TGTGCCAGCTCTAATGGGGCAGATACGCAGTATTTT. Its translation: CASSNGADTQYF. The variable domain in full, completed from reference TRBV14 and TRBJ2-3, reads EAGVTQFPSHSVIEKGQTVTLRCDPISGHDNLYWYRRVMGKEIKFLLHFVKESKQDESGMPNNRFLAERTGGTYSTLKVQPAELEDSGVYFCASSNGADTQYFGPGTRLTVL.

The chain joins TRBV5-5 to TRBJ1-2; the D gene is possibly TRBD1 (6 bases). CDR3 size: 14 residues. Germline V gene data show CDR1 as SGHKS and CDR2 as YYEKEE (reference sequence). Trimming stripped 4 bases from V and 8 bases from J, with 18 bases between. CDR3 sequence reads: CASSLSGQSKGYTF. Here the CDR3 DNA reads TGTGCCAGCAGCCTGAGCGGACAGTCGAAGGGCTACACCTTC.

The gene calls are TRBV6-1 and TRBJ1-6; the match to TRBD1 covers 8 bases. V lost 1 base to trimming and J lost 9 bases; unmatched junction nucleotides: 8. CDR1 MNHNS and CDR2 SASEGT come from the germline V gene. The CDR3 runs 16 residues. The CDR3, as DNA: TGTGCCAGCAGTGAAGAGGCAGGGGGCGCAAGTTCACCCCTCCACTTT. Its protein product is CASSEEAGGASSPLHF.

This chain connects TRBV19 to TRBJ1-1, with no clear D. In germline, CDR1 is LNHDA, CDR2 SQIVND (reference sequence). The V and J ends lost 1 base and 0 bases respectively, with 12 bases between them. The CDR3 covers 16 residues. The CDR3 loop is CASSIVGKWVNTEAFF. In DNA, the CDR3 is TGTGCCAGTAGTATAGTGGGGAAATGGGTGAACACTGAAGCTTTCTTT.

CDR3 protein: CASSLDGTSGSYNEQFF. The CDR3 region has the DNA TGCGCCAGCAGCTTGGACGGGACTAGCGGGAGCTACAATGAGCAGTTCTTC. This rearrangement joins TRBV5-1 to TRBJ2-1, with TRBD2 matching over 14 bases. The CDR3 spans 17 residues. The V segment lost 0 bases and the J segment 3 bases; nucleotides outside the gene matches: 2. CDR1 SGHRS and CDR2 YFSETQ come from the germline V gene.

The genes are TRBV29-1 and TRBJ2-3, with unresolved D. Germline CDR1 and CDR2: SQVTM and ANQGSEA. The CDR3 is 16 amino acids. Trimming shortened V by 0 bases and J by 1 base, and 14 bases separated the two germline ends. CDR3 amino acids: CSVEDAGFGGTDTQYF. DNA of the CDR3: TGCAGCGTTGAAGATGCTGGATTTGGGGGCACAGATACGCAGTATTTT.

The chain uses TRBV2 and TRBJ1-1; no firm D call. CDR3 length: 14 amino acids. CDR1 is SNHLY and CDR2 is FYNNEI in the germline V gene. V lost 5 bases and J lost 0, with 10 bases in between. In nucleotides, the CDR3 is TGTGCCAGCAGTTTCGAGAGGATGAACACTGAAGCTTTCTTT. It is translated as CASSFERMNTEAFF.